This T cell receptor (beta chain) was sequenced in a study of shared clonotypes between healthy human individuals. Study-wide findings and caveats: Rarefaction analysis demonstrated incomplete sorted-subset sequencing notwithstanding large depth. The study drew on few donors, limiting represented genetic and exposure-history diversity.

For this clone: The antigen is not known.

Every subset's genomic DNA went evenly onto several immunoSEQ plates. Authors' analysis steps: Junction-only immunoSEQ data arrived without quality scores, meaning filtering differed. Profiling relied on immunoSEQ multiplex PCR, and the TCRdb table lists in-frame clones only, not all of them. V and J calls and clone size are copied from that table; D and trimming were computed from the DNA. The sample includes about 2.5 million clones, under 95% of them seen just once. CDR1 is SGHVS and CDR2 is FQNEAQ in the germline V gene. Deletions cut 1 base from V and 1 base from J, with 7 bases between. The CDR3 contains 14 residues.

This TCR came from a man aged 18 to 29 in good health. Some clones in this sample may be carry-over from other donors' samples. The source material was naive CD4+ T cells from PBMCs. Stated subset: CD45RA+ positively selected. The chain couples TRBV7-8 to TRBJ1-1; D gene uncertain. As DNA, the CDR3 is TGTGCCAGCAGCTTAGTCCAGACGAACACTGAAGCTTTCTTT. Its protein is CASSLVQTNTEAFF.